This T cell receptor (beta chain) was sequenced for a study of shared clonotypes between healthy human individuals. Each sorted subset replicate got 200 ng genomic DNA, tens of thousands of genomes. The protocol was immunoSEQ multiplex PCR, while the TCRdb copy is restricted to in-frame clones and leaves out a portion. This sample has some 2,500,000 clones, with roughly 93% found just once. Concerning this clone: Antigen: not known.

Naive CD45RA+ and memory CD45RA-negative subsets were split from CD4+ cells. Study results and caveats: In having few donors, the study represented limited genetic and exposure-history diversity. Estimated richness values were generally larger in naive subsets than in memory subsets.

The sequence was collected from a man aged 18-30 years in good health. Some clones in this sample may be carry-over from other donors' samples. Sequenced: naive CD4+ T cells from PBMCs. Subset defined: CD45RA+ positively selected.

The CDR3: CAWSVTVEAFF. The CDR3 nucleotides are TGTGCCTGGAGTGTAACAGTTGAAGCTTTCTTT. The chain recombines TRBV30 with TRBJ1-1; D gene unclear. The V end lost 0 bases, the J end lost 7 bases, and 6 bases lay between the germline ends. The CDR3 consists of 11 residues. Germline-derived CDR1 and CDR2 are GTSNPN and SVGIG (reference sequence).